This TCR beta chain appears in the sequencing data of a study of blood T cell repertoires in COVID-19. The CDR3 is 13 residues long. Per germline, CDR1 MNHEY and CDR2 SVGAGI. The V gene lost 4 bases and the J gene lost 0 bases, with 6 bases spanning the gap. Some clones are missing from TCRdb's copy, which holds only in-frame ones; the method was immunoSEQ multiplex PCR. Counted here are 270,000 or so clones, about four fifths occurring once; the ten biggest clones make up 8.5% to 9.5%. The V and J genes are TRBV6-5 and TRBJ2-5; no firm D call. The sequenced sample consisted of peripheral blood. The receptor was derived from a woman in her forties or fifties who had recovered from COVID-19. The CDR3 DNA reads TGTGCCAGCAGTTTTACATACCAAGAGACCCAGTACTTC. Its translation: CASSFTYQETQYF.